This T cell receptor (beta chain) is drawn from a study of T-cell reconstitution after alpha-beta-depleted transplantation in children. General observations from the study: T-cell counts and diversity were attributed mostly to newly produced T cells one year after transplant.

Preparation of the TCRbeta library was carried out with unique molecular identifiers. TCRdb re-called the PCR reads through MiXCR, storing one row per CDR3 protein. The table lists about 980,000 distinct CDR3 sequences, about 29% of them singletons. Per the germline V gene, CDR1 is DFQATT and CDR2 is SNEGSKA (reference sequence). CDR3 length equals 17 residues. V gave up 3 bases and J gave up 3 bases; unmatched junction bases: 11. Worth noting for this clonotype: Its specificity is unknown.

The TCR originated in a boy under two years old who had a stem cell transplant for SCID, so the T cells may come from the graft donor. The material was PBMCs, mostly from graft donor cells, obtained 360 days after TCRalphabeta/CD19-depleted stem cell transplant. The chain combines TRBV20-1 with TRBJ2-1; 10 nucleotides match TRBD2. The CDR3 DNA sequence: TGCAGTGCTAGGAATAAGGGTAGCGGGGGGTACTACAATGAGCAGTTCTTC. Translating it yields CSARNKGSGGYYNEQFF.